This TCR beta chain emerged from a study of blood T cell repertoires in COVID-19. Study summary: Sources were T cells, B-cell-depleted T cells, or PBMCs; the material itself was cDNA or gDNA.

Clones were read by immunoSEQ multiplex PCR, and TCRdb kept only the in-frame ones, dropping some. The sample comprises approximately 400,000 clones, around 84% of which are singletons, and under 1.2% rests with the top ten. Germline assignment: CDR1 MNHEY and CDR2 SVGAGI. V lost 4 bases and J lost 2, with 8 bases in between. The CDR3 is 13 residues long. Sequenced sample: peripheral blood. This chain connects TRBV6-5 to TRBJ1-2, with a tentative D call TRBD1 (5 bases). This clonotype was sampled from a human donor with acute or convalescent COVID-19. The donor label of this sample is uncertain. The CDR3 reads CASSWSGNYGYTF. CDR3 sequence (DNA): TGTGCCAGCAGTTGGTCAGGGAACTATGGCTACACCTTC.